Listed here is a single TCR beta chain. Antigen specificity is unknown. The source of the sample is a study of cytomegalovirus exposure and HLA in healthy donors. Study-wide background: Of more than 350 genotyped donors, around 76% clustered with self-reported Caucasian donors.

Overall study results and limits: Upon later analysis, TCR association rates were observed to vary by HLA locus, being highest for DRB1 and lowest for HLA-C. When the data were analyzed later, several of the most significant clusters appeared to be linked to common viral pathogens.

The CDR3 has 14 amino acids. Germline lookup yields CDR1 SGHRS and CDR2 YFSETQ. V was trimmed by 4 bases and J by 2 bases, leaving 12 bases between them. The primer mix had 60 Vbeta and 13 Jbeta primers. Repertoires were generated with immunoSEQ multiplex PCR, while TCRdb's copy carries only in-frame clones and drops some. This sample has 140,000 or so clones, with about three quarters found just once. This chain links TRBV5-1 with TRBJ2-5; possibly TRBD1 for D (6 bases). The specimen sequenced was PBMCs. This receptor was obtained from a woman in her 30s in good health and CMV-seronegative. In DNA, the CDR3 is TGCGCCAGCAGCCAAGGGGGTGGGCAAGAGACCCAGTACTTC. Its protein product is CASSQGGGQETQYF.